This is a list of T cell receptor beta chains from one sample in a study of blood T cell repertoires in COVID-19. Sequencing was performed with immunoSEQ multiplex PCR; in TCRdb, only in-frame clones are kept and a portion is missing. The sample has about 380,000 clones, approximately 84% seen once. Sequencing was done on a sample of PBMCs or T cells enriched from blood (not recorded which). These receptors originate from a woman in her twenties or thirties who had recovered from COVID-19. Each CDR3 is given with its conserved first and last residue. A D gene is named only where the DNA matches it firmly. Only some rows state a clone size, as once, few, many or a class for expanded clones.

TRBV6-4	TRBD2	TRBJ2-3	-	CASSKLAGGADTQYF	TGTGCCAGCAGCAAACTAGCGGGAGGCGCAGATACGCAGTATTTT
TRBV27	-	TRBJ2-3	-	CASQGWGTDTQYF	TGTGCCAGCCAGGGGTGGGGCACAGATACGCAGTATTTT
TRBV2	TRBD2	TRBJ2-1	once	CASSSSSGGSLRDEQFF	TGTGCCAGCAGTTCCTCTAGCGGGGGCTCATTACGGGATGAGCAGTTCTTC
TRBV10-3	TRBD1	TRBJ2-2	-	CAITSGTGSGELFF	TGTGCCATTACCTCCGGGACAGGGTCCGGGGAGCTGTTTTTT
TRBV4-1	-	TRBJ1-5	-	CASSLGGGSNQPQHF	TGCGCCAGCTCCTTGGGGGGGGGTAGCAATCAGCCCCAGCATTTT
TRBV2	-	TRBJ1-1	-	CAIEESGTEAFF	TGTGCCATCGAAGAATCGGGCACTGAAGCTTTCTTT
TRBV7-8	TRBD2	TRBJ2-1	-	CASSRKTSGVYNEQFF	TGTGCCAGCAGCCGAAAGACTAGCGGAGTCTACAATGAGCAGTTCTTC
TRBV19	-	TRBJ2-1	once	CASSIRTAYNEQFF	TGTGCCAGTAGTATACGGACAGCCTACAATGAGCAGTTCTTC
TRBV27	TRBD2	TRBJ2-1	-	CASSLLSGGAGGPDDEQFF	TGTGCCAGCAGTTTATTATCTGGGGGGGCGGGGGGCCCCGATGATGAGCAGTTCTTC
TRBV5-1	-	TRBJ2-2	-	CASSVDITGELFF	TGCGCCAGCAGCGTGGACATTACCGGGGAGCTGTTTTTT
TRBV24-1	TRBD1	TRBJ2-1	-	CATSEPGTGDNEQFF	TGTGCCACCAGTGAACCCGGGACAGGGGACAATGAGCAGTTCTTC
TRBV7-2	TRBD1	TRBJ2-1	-	CASSTRQGDLYNEQFF	TGTGCCAGCAGCACCCGACAGGGAGATCTCTACAATGAGCAGTTCTTC
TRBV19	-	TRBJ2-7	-	CASSAFGLEQYF	TGTGCCAGTAGTGCCTTTGGGCTCGAGCAGTACTTC
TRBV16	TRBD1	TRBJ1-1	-	CASSPQGAENTEAFF	TGTGCCAGCAGCCCACAGGGGGCTGAGAACACTGAAGCTTTCTTT
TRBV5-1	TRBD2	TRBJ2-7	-	CASSLATSGRAYEQYF	TGCGCCAGCAGCTTGGCTACTAGCGGGAGGGCCTACGAGCAGTACTTC
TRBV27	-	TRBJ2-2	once	CASSRAHGELFF	TGTGCCAGCAGCCGAGCCCACGGGGAGCTGTTTTTT
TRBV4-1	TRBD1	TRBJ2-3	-	CASSQDSRGRTDTQYF	TGCGCCAGCAGCCAAGATAGCAGGGGGCGCACAGATACGCAGTATTTT
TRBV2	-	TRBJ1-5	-	CASSDGSQPQHF	TGTGCCAGCAGTGATGGGAGTCAGCCCCAGCATTTT
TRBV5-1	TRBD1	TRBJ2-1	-	CASSILTGAIYNEQFF	TGCGCCAGCAGCATCCTGACAGGGGCGATCTACAATGAGCAGTTCTTC
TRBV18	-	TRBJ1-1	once	CASSPRLTGNTEAFF	TGTGCCAGCTCACCACGTCTCACAGGGAACACTGAAGCTTTCTTT
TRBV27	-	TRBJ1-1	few	CASSLSQTLDTEAFF	TGTGCCAGCAGTTTATCGCAGACTTTGGACACTGAAGCTTTCTTT
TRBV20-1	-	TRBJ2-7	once	CSARDSREQYF	TGCAGTGCTAGAGATAGCCGCGAGCAGTACTTC
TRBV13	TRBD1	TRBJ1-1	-	CASSLAPPLGQGATEAFF	TGTGCCAGCAGCTTAGCCCCCCCGTTAGGACAGGGGGCGACTGAAGCTTTCTTT
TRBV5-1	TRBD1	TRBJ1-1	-	CASRPNTGGGTEAFF	TGCGCCAGCAGGCCGAATACAGGGGGTGGGACTGAAGCTTTCTTT
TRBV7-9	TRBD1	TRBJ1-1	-	CASSPLGQGAGTEAFF	TGTGCCAGCAGCCCCCTAGGACAGGGGGCCGGCACTGAAGCTTTCTTT
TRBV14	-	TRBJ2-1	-	CASSPDIYNEQFF	TGTGCCAGCAGCCCAGACATTTACAATGAGCAGTTCTTC
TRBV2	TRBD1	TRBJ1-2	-	CASSPRRDSFYGYTF	TGTGCCAGCAGCCCAAGGAGGGACAGCTTCTATGGCTACACCTTC
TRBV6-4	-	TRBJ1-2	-	CASSDARGLNYGYTF	TGTGCCAGCAGTGACGCGCGAGGGCTCAACTATGGCTACACCTTC
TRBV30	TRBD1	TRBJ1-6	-	CAWSVRTGGWNSPLHF	TGTGCCTGGAGTGTTAGGACAGGGGGCTGGAATTCACCCCTCCACTTT
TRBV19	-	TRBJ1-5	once	CASKQGYQPQHF	TGTGCCAGTAAGCAGGGGTATCAGCCCCAGCATTTT
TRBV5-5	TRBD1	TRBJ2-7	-	CASSLEGQGTYEQYF	TGTGCCAGCAGCTTGGAGGGACAGGGTACCTACGAGCAGTACTTC
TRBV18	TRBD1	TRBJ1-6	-	CASSLPGQTNSPLHF	TGTGCCAGCTCACTCCCGGGACAGACTAATTCACCCCTCCACTTT
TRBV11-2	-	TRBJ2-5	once	CASSFLARGLKTQYF	TGTGCCAGCAGCTTTCTAGCTCGGGGATTGAAGACCCAGTACTTC
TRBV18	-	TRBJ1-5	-	CASGQSYNQPQHF	TGTGCCTCCGGACAGTCCTACAATCAGCCCCAGCATTTT
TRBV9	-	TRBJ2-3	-	CASSPTGADTQYF	TGTGCCAGCAGCCCGACCGGGGCAGATACGCAGTATTTT
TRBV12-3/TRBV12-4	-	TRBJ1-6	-	CASSLEVGSPLHF	TGTGCCAGCAGTTTAGAGGTCGGGTCACCCCTCCACTTT
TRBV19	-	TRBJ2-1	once	CASSIWGPMGNEQFF	TGTGCCAGTAGTATCTGGGGGCCAATGGGTAATGAGCAGTTCTTC
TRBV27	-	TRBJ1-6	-	CASSLWADNSPLHF	TGTGCCAGCAGTTTATGGGCAGATAATTCACCCCTCCACTTT
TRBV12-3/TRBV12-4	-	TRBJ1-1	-	CASSGIARRAFF	TGTGCCAGCAGTGGTATCGCCCGCCGGGCTTTCTTT
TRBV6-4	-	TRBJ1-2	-	CASSYPGHDYGYTF	TGTGCCAGCAGTTATCCGGGACACGACTATGGCTACACCTTC
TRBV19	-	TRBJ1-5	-	CASSIGQVIGNQPQHF	TGTGCCAGTAGTATAGGACAGGTCATTGGAAATCAGCCCCAGCATTTT
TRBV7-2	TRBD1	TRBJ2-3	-	CASSLDRGAPLSTDTQYF	TGTGCCAGCAGCTTAGACAGGGGGGCTCCTCTTAGCACAGATACGCAGTATTTT
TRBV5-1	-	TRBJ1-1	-	CASRQQGLEAFF	TGCGCCAGCAGGCAACAGGGTCTTGAAGCTTTCTTT
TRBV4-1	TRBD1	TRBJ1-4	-	CASSQHRDRDEKLFF	TGCGCCAGCAGCCAACACCGGGACAGGGATGAAAAACTGTTTTTT
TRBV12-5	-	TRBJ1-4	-	CASGLVLGGRNEKLFF	TGTGCTAGTGGTTTGGTACTCGGGGGTCGTAATGAAAAACTGTTTTTT
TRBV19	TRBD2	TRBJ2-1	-	CASRTSREDRGWGGSDEQFF	TGTGCCAGTAGGACCTCCAGGGAGGATAGGGGCTGGGGAGGGTCAGATGAGCAGTTCTTC
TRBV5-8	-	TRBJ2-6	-	CASSYSSGQLSGANVLTF	TGTGCCAGCAGCTATTCCTCGGGACAACTCTCTGGGGCCAACGTCCTGACTTTC
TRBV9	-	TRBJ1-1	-	CASSTRGDTEAFF	TGTGCCAGCAGCACCAGGGGAGACACTGAAGCTTTCTTT
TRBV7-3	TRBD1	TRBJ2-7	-	CASSPDAGTGRDEQYF	TGTGCCAGCAGCCCAGACGCCGGGACAGGGAGGGACGAGCAGTACTTC
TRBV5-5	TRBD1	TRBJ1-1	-	CASSLPPIRQGERTEAFF	TGTGCCAGCAGCTTGCCCCCTATCCGACAGGGGGAGAGGACTGAAGCTTTCTTT
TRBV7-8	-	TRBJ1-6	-	CASSLETPLTGSPLHF	TGTGCCAGCAGCTTAGAGACTCCCCTTACCGGTTCACCCCTCCACTTT
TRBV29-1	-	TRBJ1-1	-	CSVYRGRNTEAFF	TGCAGCGTTTATAGGGGCAGAAACACTGAAGCTTTCTTT
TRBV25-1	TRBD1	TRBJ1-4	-	CASSETARGEKLFF	TGTGCCAGCAGTGAGACAGCCAGGGGGGAAAAACTGTTTTTT